This TCR beta chain was sequenced in a study of blood T cells in healthy people across ages (dated by TCRdb to between 2014 and 2017). General notes on the study: In model experiments, roughly one uniquely barcoded TCR beta cDNA molecule per two T cells was captured by template switching. The study measured age-related changes in TCR beta repertoire diversity using deep sequencing normalized with unique cDNA molecular identifiers. Donors were grouped into four age groups: young (average 16 years), middle-aged (approximately 41), aged (about 60) and long-lived (just over 80). To avoid experimental bias, donors of different ages were distributed randomly across sequencing lanes. Using the same blood draw, the study looked at two additional independent replicas of 1 million unique cDNA reads for two donors, one aged 18 to 30 and the other aged 80 or older. Overall results and qualifications from the work: As age increased, observed TCR beta diversity per million T cells dropped in a roughly linear way, and a significant reduction was already evident by age about 36. The long-lived group showed more naive CD4+ T cells, fewer expanded clones and increased TCR diversity than the aged group, suggesting age selection. Because the CMV infection status of the donors was unknown, age-related changes in expanded clonotypes may potentially have been confounded. Conclusive comparison of naive and antigen-experienced compartments was prevented by the profiling of bulk unsorted PBMCs. There was a strong correlation between observed TCR beta diversity and the percentage of naive T cells measured by flow cytometry. Estimates of total diversity from one million sequenced T cells were regarded as lower bounds and underestimates.

The library came from 5' RACE. The sequencing machine was an Illumina HiSeq 2500. A second PCR of about 7 to 12 cycles was performed with a sample-barcoded 5' primer and a J-beta primer mix. Each TCR beta cDNA molecule received a unique molecular identifier from a template-switch 5' adaptor carrying 12 random nucleotides. At least 2.5 million CDR3-containing paired-end reads were obtained from each sample. The Mint cDNA synthesis kit, primed by a TRBC-specific oligonucleotide, was used to synthesize first-strand cDNA from all RNA. After uracil-DNA glycosylase treatment, a first 18-cycle PCR used universal primers M1SS and BC2_uni_R on all cDNA. In the paper's pipeline: Normalization of each sample was performed by random selection of 1 million high-quality reads, each carrying a distinct molecular identifier. Instead of being binned into consensus sequences, reads that shared molecular identifiers were thrown out. CDR3 identification, clonotype clustering and error correction used MiTCR with a Q25 quality threshold and the strictest error-elimination algorithm. Lower-bound total TCR beta diversity was estimated with a nonparametric unseen species model using Euler transformation. TCRdb reanalyzed the raw reads on its own, using fastp at Q25 for trimming and MiXCR for clone calling, and kept in-frame beta chains. Entries that share a CDR3 protein sequence are merged under the most common genes and DNA. The V and J calls were not made by the authors but by TCRdb's processing. Counted in this sample were over 600,000 distinct CDR3 sequences; around a fifth of them appeared once. The ten largest make up 3% to 4% of the sample.

This clonotype was seen a few times. Its antigen is unknown. Base-call qualities are not available, and no considerably larger clone is one nucleotide away. Donors were 39 systemically healthy Caucasian individuals from Russia aged roughly 6 to 90 years. Ten milliliters of peripheral blood were drawn from each donor into EDTA-treated Vacutainer tubes. Ficoll-Paque density-gradient centrifugation was used to isolate PBMCs, with at least 6 million obtained per sample. Trizol reagent was used to extract total RNA from PBMCs, with at least 5.5 micrograms per sample. Naive CD45RAhigh/CD27high T cell percentages were measured by flow cytometry on a PBMC aliquot from every donor. The origin of this receptor is a man between 65 and 85 years old in good health. Sequenced material: blood.

Here is the DNA: TGTGCCAGCAGCACCGGACAGGGTGGCGGTCAGCCCCAGCATTTT. This translates into CASSTGQGGGQPQHF. The receptor chain draws on TRBV7-9 and TRBJ1-5; TRBD1 fits 8 bases in the junction. Relative to germline, V is missing 5 bases and J is missing 6 bases, with 9 bases of the junction outside any gene match. CDR1 SEHNR and CDR2 FQNEAQ are derived from the germline V gene (reference sequence). Its CDR3 holds 15 amino acids, cysteine through phenylalanine. Only the CDR3 DNA stays, 45 bases, in frame from base 1.